This TCR beta chain was retrieved from a study of T cells in Graves' hyperthyroidism and ophthalmopathy. Whole-study context: Peripheral blood was collected at initial diagnosis, before any treatment. General observations from the study: Ophthalmopathy got predicted by the model a median 6.5 months before its onset.

A note on this clonotype: What it recognizes is unknown. A much larger clone lies a single base off, so this may be a read error.

Amplified regions were TCR beta CDR3 sequences from RNA transcripts. During a first-round RT-PCR of the TCR CDR3, the HTBI primer set was used. TCRdb re-analysed the multiplex PCR reads in MiXCR, keeping a single row per CDR3 protein. The sample shows roughly 560,000 distinct CDR3 sequences, 14% to 15% of them seen only once. Patients were excluded because of uncontrolled infection, other autoimmune disease, pregnancy or lactation. Diagnosis relied on clinical symptoms, serum thyroxine and TRAb, thyroid ultrasound and orbital computed tomography. The CDR3 is 14 residues long. Germline CDR1 and CDR2: MDHEN and SYDVKM.

Sequenced sample: blood. The chain is built from TRBV28 and TRBJ2-7, with D perhaps given as TRBD1 or TRBD2 (6 bases each). The TCR was taken from a woman between 40 and 50 years old with Graves' ophthalmopathy. CDR3 residues: CASSPQGSRDERYF. As DNA, the CDR3 is TGTGCCAGCTCCCCACAGGGCTCGCGGGACGAGCGGTACTTC.